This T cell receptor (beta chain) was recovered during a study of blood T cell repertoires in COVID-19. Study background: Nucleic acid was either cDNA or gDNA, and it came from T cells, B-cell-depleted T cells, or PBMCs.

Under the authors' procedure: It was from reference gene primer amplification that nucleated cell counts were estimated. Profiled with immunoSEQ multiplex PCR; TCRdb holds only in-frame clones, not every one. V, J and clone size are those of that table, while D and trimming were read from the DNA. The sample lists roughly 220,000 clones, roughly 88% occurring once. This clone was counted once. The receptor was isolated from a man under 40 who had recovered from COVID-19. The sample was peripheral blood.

For the CDR3, the DNA is TGTGCCTGGCACTTCGGGTCAGACCTCCCCGGGGAGCTGTTTTTT. The encoded protein is CAWHFGSDLPGELFF. This sequence joins TRBV30 and TRBJ2-2; no clear D gene. Germline loops: CDR1 GTSNPN, CDR2 SVGIG (reference sequence). V gave up 5 bases and J gave up 6 bases, with 19 bases separating them. This CDR3 spans 15 amino acids.